The rows below give T cell receptor beta chains drawn from one sample of a study of PD-L1 blockade in urothelial cancer. Measured with immunoSEQ multiplex PCR; TCRdb has only the in-frame clones, and not every one. Altogether around 30,000 clones are present, over 75% being singletons, with the ten largest covering roughly 3.1%. Sequenced material: PBMCs, taken around atezolizumab (anti-PD-L1) treatment. All receptors derive from a man aged 50 or older with urothelial cancer. The CDR3 runs from the conserved cysteine through the conserved F or W. The D gene is left open where the match is weak. Expanded clones get a size class; other rows say once, few or many, or leave the size out.

cdr3_length j_call clone_size d_call v_call cdr3_aa cdr3_nt
12 TRBJ2-2 NA TRBD1 TRBV2 CASQTGGGELFF TGTGCCAGCCAGACAGGGGGCGGGGAGCTGTTTTTT
16 TRBJ2-1 once TRBD2 TRBV10-3 CAISEPSGGSYNEQFF TGTGCCATCAGTGAGCCTAGCGGGGGTTCCTACAATGAGCAGTTCTTC
14 TRBJ2-1 NA NA TRBV7-2 CASSGPSSYNEQFF TGTGCCAGCAGCGGGCCGAGCTCCTACAATGAGCAGTTCTTC
14 TRBJ1-1 NA NA TRBV6-1 CASKGAHGDTEAFF TGTGCCAGCAAGGGTGCCCACGGGGACACTGAAGCTTTCTTT
14 TRBJ1-5 few NA TRBV2 CASSVQGRGQPQHF TGTGCCAGCAGTGTCCAGGGGCGAGGGCAGCCCCAGCATTTT
15 TRBJ2-7 NA TRBD2 TRBV14 CASSQDLGLAYEQYF TGTGCCAGCAGCCAAGATCTTGGACTAGCCTACGAGCAGTACTTC
15 TRBJ2-7 NA TRBD1 TRBV6-1 CASSVGQGPYYEQYF TGTGCCAGCAGTGTCGGACAGGGGCCCTACTACGAGCAGTACTTC
14 TRBJ1-2 NA NA TRBV28 CASSFGTGPHGYTF TGTGCCAGCAGTTTTGGCACAGGTCCTCATGGCTACACCTTC
15 TRBJ1-5 few NA TRBV18 CASSPGQLSNQPQHF TGTGCCAGCTCACCGGGGCAGCTTAGCAATCAGCCCCAGCATTTT
15 TRBJ2-7 NA NA TRBV5-5 CASSTSGRPIYEQYF TGTGCCAGCAGCACCAGTGGGAGACCAATCTACGAGCAGTACTTC
15 TRBJ2-3 NA NA TRBV10-3 CAISPTGPSTDTQYF TGTGCCATCAGCCCTACAGGGCCTAGCACAGATACGCAGTATTTT
15 TRBJ2-7 NA TRBD2 TRBV7-9 CASSLVSGVSYEQYF TGTGCCAGCAGCTTAGTTAGCGGGGTTTCCTACGAGCAGTACTTC
16 TRBJ1-6 NA TRBD1 TRBV7-3 CASSLADRAMGSPLHF TGTGCCAGCAGCTTAGCGGACAGGGCAATGGGATCACCCCTCCACTTT
16 TRBJ2-7 NA TRBD1 TRBV10-1 CASSESRTGVRYEQYF TGCGCCAGCAGTGAGTCAAGGACAGGGGTTCGCTACGAGCAGTACTTC
16 TRBJ2-2 NA NA TRBV9 CASSVVGDTNTGELFF TGTGCCAGCAGCGTAGTAGGGGACACGAACACCGGGGAGCTGTTTTTT
15 TRBJ1-3 NA TRBD1 TRBV6-5 CASSGTGYSGNTIYF TGTGCCAGCAGCGGGACAGGATACTCTGGAAACACCATATATTTT
16 TRBJ2-7 NA NA TRBV7-2 CASSLEMRQALAEQYF TGTGCCAGCAGCTTAGAGATGAGACAGGCGCTTGCCGAGCAGTACTTC
15 TRBJ2-7 NA TRBD1 TRBV2 CASRAPRDRGVEQYF TGTGCCAGCAGGGCACCGAGGGACAGGGGGGTCGAGCAGTACTTC
14 TRBJ1-2 few NA TRBV18 CASSLQGVTRGYTF TGTGCCAGCTCATTACAGGGAGTGACTCGCGGCTACACCTTC
14 TRBJ2-7 NA TRBD1 TRBV6-5 CASIRDRVAYEQYF TGTGCCAGCATCCGAGACAGGGTCGCCTACGAGCAGTACTTC
15 TRBJ2-2 NA NA TRBV19 CASSLRTVTTGELFF TGTGCCAGTAGCCTGAGAACGGTAACTACCGGGGAGCTGTTTTTT
15 TRBJ1-1 NA NA TRBV28 CASSSPGQQNTEAFF TGTGCCAGCAGTTCCCCGGGACAACAGAACACTGAAGCTTTCTTT
15 TRBJ2-4 NA NA TRBV29-1 CSVEIRALAKNIQYF TGCAGCGTTGAAATCAGGGCGCTAGCCAAAAACATTCAGTACTTC
15 TRBJ1-4 NA NA TRBV18 CASSLWQGLNEKLFF TGTGCCAGCTCACTGTGGCAGGGCCTAAATGAAAAACTGTTTTTT
14 TRBJ1-2 once NA TRBV7-8 CASSLGQGSIGYTF TGTGCCAGCAGCTTAGGGCAGGGCTCAATCGGCTACACCTTC
15 TRBJ1-2 NA NA TRBV28 CASSPPTGLPYGYTF TGTGCCAGCAGTCCCCCGACTGGACTACCCTATGGCTACACCTTC
13 TRBJ2-7 NA NA TRBV6-5 CASSYGSGLEQYF TGTGCCAGCAGTTACGGTTCCGGGTTGGAGCAGTACTTC